This TCR beta chain appears in the sequencing data of a study of PD-L1 blockade in urothelial cancer. The data were produced by immunoSEQ multiplex PCR, yet TCRdb's version contains in-frame clones alone and is incomplete. The data hold about 24,000 clones, with approximately 84% observed a single time. Study results and limitations: Greater 3-week expansion of tumor-associated blood clones was recorded for durable-benefit patients.

On this clone: The antigen is not known.

The germline CDR1 and CDR2 sequences are SGHRS and YFSETQ. The CDR3 is 14 amino acids. V was shortened by 4 bases and J by 2 bases, with 11 bases between the two germline ends. The receptor was derived from a man in his 70s with urothelial cancer. The V call is TRBV5-1, the J call TRBJ2-3; D is perhaps TRBD2 (6 bases). Sequencing was performed on PBMCs, taken around atezolizumab (anti-PD-L1) treatment. In DNA, the CDR3 is TGCGCCAGCAGCCTTAGCGGTATCACAGATACGCAGTATTTT. This gives the protein CASSLSGITDTQYF.